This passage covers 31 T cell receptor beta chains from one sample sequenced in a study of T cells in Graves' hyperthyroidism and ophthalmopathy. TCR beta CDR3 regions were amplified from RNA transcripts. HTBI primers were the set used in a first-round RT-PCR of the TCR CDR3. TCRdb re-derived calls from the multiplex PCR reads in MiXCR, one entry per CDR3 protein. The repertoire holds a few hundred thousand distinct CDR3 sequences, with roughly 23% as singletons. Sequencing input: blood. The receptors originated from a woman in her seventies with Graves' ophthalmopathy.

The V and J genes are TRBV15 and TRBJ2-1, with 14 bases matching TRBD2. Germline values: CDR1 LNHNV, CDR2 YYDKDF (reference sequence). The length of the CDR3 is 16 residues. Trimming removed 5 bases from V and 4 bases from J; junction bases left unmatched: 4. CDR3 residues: CATSSRTSGRYNEQFF. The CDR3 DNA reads TGTGCCACCAGCTCGCGGACTAGCGGGAGGTACAATGAGCAGTTCTTC.

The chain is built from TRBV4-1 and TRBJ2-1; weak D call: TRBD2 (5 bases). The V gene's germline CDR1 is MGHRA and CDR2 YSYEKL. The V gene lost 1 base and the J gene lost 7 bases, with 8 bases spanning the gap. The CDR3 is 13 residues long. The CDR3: CASSQGGPNEQFF. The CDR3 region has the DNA TGCGCCAGCAGCCAAGGCGGGCCTAATGAGCAGTTCTTC.

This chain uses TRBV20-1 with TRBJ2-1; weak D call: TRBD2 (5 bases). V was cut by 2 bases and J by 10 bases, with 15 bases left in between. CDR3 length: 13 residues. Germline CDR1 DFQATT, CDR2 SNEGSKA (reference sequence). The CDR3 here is CSARPGRGTEQFF. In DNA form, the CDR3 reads TGCAGTGCTAGACCTGGTCGGGGAACGGAGCAGTTCTTC.

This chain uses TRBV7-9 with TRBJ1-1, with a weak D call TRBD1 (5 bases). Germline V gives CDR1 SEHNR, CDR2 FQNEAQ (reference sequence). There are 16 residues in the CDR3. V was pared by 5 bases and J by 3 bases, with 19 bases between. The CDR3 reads CASSPLGAGRDTEAFF. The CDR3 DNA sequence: TGTGCCAGCAGCCCACTAGGGGCAGGGCGGGACACTGAAGCTTTCTTT.

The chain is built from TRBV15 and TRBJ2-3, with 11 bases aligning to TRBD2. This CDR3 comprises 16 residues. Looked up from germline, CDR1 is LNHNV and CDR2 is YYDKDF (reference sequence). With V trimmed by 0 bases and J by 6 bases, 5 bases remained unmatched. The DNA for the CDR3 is TGTGCCACCAGCAGAGATGCCACTAGCGGGGGTGATACGCAGTATTTT. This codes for CATSRDATSGGDTQYF.

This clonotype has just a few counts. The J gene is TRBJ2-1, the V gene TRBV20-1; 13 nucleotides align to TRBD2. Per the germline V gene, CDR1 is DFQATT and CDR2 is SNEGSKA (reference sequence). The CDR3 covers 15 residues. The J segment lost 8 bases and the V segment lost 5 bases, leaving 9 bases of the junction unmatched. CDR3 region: CSAFRTSGGGDEQFF. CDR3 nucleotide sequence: TGCAGTGCTTTCCGCACTAGCGGGGGGGGGGATGAGCAGTTCTTC.

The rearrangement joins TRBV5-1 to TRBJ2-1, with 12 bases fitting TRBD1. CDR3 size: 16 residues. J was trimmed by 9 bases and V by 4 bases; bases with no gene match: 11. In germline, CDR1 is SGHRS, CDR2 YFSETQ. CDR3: CASSLGWRDRGPEQFF. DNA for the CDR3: TGCGCCAGCAGCCTAGGTTGGCGGGACAGGGGGCCTGAGCAGTTCTTC.

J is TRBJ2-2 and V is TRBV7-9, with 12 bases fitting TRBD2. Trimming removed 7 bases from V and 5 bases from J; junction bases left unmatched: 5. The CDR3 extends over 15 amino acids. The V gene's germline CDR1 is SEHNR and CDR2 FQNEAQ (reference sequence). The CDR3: CASTLAGGPTGELFF. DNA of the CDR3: TGTGCCAGCACTCTAGCGGGAGGGCCAACCGGGGAGCTGTTTTTT.

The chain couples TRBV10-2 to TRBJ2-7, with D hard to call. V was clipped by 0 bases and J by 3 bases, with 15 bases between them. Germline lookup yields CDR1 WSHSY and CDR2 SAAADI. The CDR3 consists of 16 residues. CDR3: CASSESEARFHYEQYF. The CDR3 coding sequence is TGCGCCAGCAGTGAGTCCGAGGCGAGATTTCACTACGAGCAGTACTTC.

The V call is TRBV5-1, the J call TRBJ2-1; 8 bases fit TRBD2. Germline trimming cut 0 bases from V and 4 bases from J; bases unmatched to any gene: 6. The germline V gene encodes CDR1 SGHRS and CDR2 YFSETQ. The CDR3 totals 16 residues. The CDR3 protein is CASSLVAGGGYNEQFF. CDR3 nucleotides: TGCGCCAGCAGCTTGGTCGCGGGAGGAGGATACAATGAGCAGTTCTTC.

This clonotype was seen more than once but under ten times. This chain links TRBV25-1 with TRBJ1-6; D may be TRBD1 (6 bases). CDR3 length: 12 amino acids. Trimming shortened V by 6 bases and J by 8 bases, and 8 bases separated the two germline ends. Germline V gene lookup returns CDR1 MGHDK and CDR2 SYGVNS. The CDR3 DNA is TGTGCCAGCAGGGAGGGGGATTCACCCCTCCACTTT. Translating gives CASREGDSPLHF. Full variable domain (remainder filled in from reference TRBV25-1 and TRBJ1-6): EADIYQTPRYLVIGTGKKITLECSQTMGHDKMYWYQQDPGMELHLIHYSYGVNSTEKGDLSSESTVSRIRTEHFPLTLESARPSHTSQYLCASREGDSPLHFGNGTRLTVT.

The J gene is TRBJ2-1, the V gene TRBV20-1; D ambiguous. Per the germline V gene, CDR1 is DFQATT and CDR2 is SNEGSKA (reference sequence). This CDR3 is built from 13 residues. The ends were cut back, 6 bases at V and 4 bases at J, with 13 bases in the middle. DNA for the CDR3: TGCAGTGCCCCCCCGGGTGGGTACAATGAGCAGTTCTTC. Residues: CSAPPGGYNEQFF.

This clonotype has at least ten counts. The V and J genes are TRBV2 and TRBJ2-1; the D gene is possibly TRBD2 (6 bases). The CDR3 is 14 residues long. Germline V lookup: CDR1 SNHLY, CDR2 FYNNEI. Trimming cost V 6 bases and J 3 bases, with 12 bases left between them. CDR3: CASREGLNYNEQFF. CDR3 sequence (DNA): TGTGCCAGCAGGGAGGGACTCAACTACAATGAGCAGTTCTTC.

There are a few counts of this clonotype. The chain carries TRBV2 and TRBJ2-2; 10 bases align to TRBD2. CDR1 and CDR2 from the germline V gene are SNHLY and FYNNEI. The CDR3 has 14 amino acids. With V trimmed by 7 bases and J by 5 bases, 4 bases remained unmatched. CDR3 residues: CASNSLAGTGELFF. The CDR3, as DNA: TGTGCCAGCAACTCACTAGCGGGGACCGGGGAGCTGTTTTTT.

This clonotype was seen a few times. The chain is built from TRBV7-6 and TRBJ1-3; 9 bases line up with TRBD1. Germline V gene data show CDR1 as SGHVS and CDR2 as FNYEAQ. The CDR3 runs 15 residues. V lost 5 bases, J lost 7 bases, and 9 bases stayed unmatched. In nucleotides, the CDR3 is TGTGCCAGCAGCCGGGGACAGGGAATCGGGAACACCATATATTTT. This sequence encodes CASSRGQGIGNTIYF.

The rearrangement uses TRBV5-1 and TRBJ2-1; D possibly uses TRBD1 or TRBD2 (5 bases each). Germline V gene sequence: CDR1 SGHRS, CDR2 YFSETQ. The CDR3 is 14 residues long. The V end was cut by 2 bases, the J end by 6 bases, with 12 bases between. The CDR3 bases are TGCGCCAGCAGCTTAGTCGGGACCCCCAATGAGCAGTTCTTC. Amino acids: CASSLVGTPNEQFF.

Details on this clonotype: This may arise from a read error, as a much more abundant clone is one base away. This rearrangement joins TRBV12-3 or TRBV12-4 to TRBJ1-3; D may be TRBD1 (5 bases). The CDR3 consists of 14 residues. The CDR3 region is CASSLRTPMHTIHF. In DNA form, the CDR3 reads TGTGCCAGCAGTTTGCGGACACCAATGCACACCATACATTTT.

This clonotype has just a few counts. The CDR3 loop is CASSLGQQGNTEAFF. CDR3 bases: TGTGCCAGCAGCCTGGGCCAACAGGGAAACACTGAAGCTTTCTTT. The rearrangement joins TRBV3-1 to TRBJ1-1; D might be TRBD1 (6 bases). V was clipped by 4 bases and J by 2 bases, with 14 bases between them. CDR3 size: 15 residues. Germline loops: CDR1 LGHDT, CDR2 YNNKEL (reference sequence).

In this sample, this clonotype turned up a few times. As DNA, the CDR3 is TGCGCCAGCAGCTTGGAGGTAGCGGGAGAAACAGATACGCAGTATTTT. This sequence encodes CASSLEVAGETDTQYF. The rearrangement uses TRBV5-1 and TRBJ2-3, with 9 positions matching TRBD2. Germline V gene sequence: CDR1 SGHRS, CDR2 YFSETQ. With 0 bases clipped from V and 3 bases from J, the junction kept 5 bases outside the gene matches. This CDR3 spans 16 amino acids.

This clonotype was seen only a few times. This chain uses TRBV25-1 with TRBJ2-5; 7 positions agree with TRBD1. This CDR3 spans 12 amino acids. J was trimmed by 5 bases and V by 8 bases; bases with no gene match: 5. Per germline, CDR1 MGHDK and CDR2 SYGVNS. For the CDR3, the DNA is TGTGCCAGCGGCTTGGGACAGGAGACCCAGTACTTC. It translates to CASGLGQETQYF.

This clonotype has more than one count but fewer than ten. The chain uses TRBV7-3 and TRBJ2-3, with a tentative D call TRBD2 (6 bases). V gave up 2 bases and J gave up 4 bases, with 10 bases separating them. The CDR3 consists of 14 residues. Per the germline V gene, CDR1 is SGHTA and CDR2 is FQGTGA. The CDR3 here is CASSLGPGADTQYF. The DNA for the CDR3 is TGTGCCAGCAGCTTAGGTCCGGGGGCAGATACGCAGTATTTT.

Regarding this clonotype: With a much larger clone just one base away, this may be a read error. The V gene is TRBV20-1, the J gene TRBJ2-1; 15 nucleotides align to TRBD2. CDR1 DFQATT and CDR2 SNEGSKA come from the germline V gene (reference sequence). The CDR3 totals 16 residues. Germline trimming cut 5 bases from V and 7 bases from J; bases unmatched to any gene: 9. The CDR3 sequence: CSAAVAGTSGRNEQFF. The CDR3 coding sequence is TGCAGTGCTGCAGTCGCCGGGACTAGCGGGAGGAATGAGCAGTTCTTC.

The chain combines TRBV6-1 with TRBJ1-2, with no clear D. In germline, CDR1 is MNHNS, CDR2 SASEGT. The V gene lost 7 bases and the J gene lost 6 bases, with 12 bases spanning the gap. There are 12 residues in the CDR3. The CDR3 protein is CASTRTGDGYTF. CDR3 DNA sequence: TGTGCCAGCACTAGGACGGGAGATGGCTACACCTTC.

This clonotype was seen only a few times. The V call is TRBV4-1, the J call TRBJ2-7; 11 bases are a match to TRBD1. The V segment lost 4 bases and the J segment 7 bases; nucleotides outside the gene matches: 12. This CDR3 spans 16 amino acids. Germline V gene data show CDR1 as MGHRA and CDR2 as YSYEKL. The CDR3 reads CASSPSARTGGGEQYF. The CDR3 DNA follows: TGCGCCAGCAGCCCCTCTGCGAGGACAGGGGGCGGGGAGCAGTACTTC.

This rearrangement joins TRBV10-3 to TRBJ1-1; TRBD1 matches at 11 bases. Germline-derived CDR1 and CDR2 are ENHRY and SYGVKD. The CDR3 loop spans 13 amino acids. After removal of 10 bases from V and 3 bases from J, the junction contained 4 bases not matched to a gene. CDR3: CATQGQGDTEAFF. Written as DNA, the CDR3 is TGTGCCACTCAGGGACAGGGGGACACTGAAGCTTTCTTT.

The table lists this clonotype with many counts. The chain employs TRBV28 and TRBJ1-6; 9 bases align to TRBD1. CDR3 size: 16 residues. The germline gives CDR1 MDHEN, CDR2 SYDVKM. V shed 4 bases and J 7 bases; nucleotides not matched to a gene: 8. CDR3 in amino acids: CASSWGQGRLNSPLHF. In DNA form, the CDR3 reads TGTGCCAGCAGTTGGGGACAGGGACGGTTGAATTCACCCCTCCACTTT.

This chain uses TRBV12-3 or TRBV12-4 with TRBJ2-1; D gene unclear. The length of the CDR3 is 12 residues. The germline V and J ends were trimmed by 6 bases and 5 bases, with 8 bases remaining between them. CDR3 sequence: CASRLTDNEQFF. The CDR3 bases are TGTGCCAGCAGGCTTACTGACAATGAGCAGTTCTTC.

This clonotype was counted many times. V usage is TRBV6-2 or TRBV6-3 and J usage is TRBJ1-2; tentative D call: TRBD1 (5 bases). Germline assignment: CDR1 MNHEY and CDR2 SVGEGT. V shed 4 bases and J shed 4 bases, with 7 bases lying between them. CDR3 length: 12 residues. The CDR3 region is CASSFDSYGYTF. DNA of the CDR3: TGTGCCAGCAGTTTCGACAGCTATGGCTACACCTTC.

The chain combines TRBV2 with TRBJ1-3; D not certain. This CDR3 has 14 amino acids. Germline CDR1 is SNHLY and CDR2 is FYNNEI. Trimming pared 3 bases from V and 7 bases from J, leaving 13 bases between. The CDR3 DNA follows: TGTGCCAGCAGTGAGCGGACCCTGGGCAACACCATATATTTT. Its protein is CASSERTLGNTIYF.

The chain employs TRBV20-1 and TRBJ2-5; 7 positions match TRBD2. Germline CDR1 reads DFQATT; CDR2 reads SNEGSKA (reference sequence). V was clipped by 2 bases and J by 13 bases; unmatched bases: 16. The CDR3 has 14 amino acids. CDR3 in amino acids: CSARILAAGGPWYF. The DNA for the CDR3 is TGCAGTGCTAGAATTCTAGCGGCTGGGGGACCCTGGTACTTC.

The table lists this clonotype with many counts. The CDR3 loop reads CASSLRGVYTEAFF. CDR3 DNA: TGTGCCAGCAGCTTACGGGGGGTTTACACTGAAGCTTTCTTT. The V call is TRBV7-8, the J call TRBJ1-1; the D gene is possibly TRBD1 (5 bases). The CDR3 runs to 14 residues. Germline-derived CDR1 and CDR2 are SGHVS and FQNEAQ. Trimming cost V 2 bases and J 3 bases, with 10 bases left between them.